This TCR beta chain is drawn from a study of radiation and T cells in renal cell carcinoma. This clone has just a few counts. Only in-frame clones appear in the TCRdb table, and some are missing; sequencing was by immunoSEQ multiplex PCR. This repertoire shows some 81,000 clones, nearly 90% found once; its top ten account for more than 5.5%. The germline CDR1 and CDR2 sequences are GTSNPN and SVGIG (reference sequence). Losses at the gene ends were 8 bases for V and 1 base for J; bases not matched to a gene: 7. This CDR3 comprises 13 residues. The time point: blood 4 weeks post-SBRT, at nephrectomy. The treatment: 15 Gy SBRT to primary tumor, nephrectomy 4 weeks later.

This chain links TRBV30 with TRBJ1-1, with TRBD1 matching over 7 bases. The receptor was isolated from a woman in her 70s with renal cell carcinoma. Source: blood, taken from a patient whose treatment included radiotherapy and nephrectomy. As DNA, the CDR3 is TGTGCCCGGGGACAGCACCCGAACACTGAAGCTTTCTTT. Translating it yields CARGQHPNTEAFF.